This entry lists 2 T cell receptor beta chains sequenced from one sample in a study of identical twins (dated by TCRdb to the mid-2010s). Library preparation was by 5' RACE. TCRdb lists the instrument as Illumina HiSeq 2000. Using fastp at Q25 and MiXCR, TCRdb reprocessed the public reads and kept productive beta chains. Each entry merges the rows of one CDR3 protein and shows their most common DNA and genes. The sample data list 270,000 or so distinct CDR3 sequences, and about 8% of these were observed just once. Of the sample, roughly 3.1% falls within the top ten clones. These same data were also listed under a study on yellow fever vaccine responses in identical twins.

Sample: CD8+ T cells sorted from blood. These receptors came from a young woman in good health.

This clonotype was seen a few times. This chain connects TRBV18 to TRBJ2-3, with 7 nucleotides matching TRBD1. V shed 6 bases and J 1 base; nucleotides not matched to a gene: 7. From germline, CDR1 is KGHSH and CDR2 LQKENI. The CDR3 spans 15 residues. In nucleotides, the CDR3 is TGTGCCAGCTCCCCGCAAGGGGGCGGCACAGATACGCAGTATTTT. Residues: CASSPQGGGTDTQYF.

The chain combines TRBV7-8 with TRBJ2-7, with TRBD2 matching 7 bases. CDR3 length equals 16 residues. After removal of 5 bases from V and 3 bases from J, the junction contained 13 bases not matched to a gene. Germline values: CDR1 SGHVS, CDR2 FQNEAQ. The CDR3 sequence: CASSVGTTSIGYEQYF. The CDR3 DNA reads as TGTGCCAGCAGCGTAGGGACTACCTCAATCGGCTACGAGCAGTACTTC.